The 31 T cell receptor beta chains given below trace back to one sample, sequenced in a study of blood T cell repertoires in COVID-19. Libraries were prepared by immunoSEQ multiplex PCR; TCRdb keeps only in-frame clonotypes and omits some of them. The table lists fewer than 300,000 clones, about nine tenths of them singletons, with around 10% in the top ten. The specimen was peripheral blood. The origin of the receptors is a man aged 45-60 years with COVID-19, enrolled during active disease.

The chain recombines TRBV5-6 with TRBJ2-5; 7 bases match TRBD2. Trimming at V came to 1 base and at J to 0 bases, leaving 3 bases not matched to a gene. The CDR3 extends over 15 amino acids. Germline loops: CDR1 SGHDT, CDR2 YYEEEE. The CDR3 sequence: CASSLTSAYQETQYF. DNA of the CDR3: TGTGCCAGCAGCTTGACTAGCGCCTACCAAGAGACCCAGTACTTC. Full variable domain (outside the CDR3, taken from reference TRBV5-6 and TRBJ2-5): DAGVTQSPTHLIKTRGQQVTLRCSPKSGHDTVSWYQQALGQGPQFIFQYYEEEERQRGNFPDRFSGHQFPNYSSELNVNALLLGDSALYLCASSLTSAYQETQYFGPGTRLLVL.

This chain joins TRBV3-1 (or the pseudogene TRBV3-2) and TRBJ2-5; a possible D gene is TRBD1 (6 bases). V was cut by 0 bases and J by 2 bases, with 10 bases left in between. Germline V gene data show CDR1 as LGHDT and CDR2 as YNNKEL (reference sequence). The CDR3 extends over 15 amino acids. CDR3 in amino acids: CASSQEVDRQETQYF. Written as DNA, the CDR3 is TGTGCCAGCAGCCAAGAGGTTGACAGGCAAGAGACCCAGTACTTC.

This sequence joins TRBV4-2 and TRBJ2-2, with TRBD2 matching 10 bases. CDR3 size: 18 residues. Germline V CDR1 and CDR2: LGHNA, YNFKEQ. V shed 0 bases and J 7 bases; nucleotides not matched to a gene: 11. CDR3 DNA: TGTGCCAGCAGCCAAGAAGCTAAGCGGGGGGGCCGTGGCGGGGAGCTGTTTTTT. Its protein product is CASSQEAKRGGRGGELFF.

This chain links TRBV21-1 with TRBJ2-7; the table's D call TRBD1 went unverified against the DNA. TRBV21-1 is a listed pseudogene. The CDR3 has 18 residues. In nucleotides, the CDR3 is TGTGCCAGCAGCAAACTTTTACACTCACAGGGGGCGCAGTGGGAGCAGTACTTC. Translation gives CASSKLLHSQGAQWEQYF.

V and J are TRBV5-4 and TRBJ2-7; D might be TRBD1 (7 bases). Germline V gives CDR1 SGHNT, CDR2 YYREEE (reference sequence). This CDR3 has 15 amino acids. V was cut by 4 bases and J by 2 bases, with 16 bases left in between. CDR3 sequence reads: CASSQGGVRAYEQYF. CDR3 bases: TGTGCCAGCAGCCAGGGGGGCGTACGAGCCTACGAGCAGTACTTC.

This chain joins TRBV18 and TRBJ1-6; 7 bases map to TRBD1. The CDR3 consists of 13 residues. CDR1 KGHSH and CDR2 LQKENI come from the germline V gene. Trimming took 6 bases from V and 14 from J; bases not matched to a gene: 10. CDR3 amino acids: CASSPGQVLTLHF. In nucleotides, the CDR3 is TGTGCCAGCTCCCCCGGACAGGTTCTAACCCTCCACTTT.

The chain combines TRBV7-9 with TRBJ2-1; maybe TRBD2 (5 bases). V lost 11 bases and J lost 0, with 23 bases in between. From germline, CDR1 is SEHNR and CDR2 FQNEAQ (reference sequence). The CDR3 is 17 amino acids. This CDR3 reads CAQSVIHGMSSYNEQFF. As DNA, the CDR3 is TGTGCCCAAAGTGTTATCCACGGGATGAGCTCCTACAATGAGCAGTTCTTC. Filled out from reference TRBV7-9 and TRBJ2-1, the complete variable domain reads DTGVSQNPRHKITKRGQNVTFRCDPISEHNRLYWYRQTLGQGPEFLTYFQNEAQLEKSRLLSDRFSAERPKGSFSTLEIQRTEQGDSAMYLCAQSVIHGMSSYNEQFFGPGTRLTVL.

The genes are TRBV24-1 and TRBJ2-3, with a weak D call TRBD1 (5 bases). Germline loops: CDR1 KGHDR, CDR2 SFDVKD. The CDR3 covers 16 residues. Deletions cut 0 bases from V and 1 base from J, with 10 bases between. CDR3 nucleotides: TGTGCCACCAGTGATTTGCAGGGCAGTCGCACAGATACGCAGTATTTT. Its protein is CATSDLQGSRTDTQYF.

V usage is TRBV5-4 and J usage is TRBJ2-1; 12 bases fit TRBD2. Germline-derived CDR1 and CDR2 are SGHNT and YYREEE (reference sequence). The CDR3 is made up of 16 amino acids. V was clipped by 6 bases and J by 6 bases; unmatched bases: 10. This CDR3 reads CASNHGTSGPGNEQFF. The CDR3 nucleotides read TGTGCCAGCAACCACGGGACTAGCGGGCCCGGCAATGAGCAGTTCTTC.

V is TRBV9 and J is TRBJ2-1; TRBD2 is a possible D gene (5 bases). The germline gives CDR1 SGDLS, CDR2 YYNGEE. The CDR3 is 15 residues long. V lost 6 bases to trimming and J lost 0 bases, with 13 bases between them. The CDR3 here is CASNPSTSSYNEQFF. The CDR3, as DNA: TGTGCCAGCAACCCTAGCACGAGCTCCTACAATGAGCAGTTCTTC.

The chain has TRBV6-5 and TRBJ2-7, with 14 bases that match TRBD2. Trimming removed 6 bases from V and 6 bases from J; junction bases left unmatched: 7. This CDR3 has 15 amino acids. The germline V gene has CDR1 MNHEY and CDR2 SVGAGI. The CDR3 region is CASSPTSGRAAEQYF. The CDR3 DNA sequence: TGTGCCAGCAGCCCGACTAGCGGGAGGGCCGCCGAGCAGTACTTC.

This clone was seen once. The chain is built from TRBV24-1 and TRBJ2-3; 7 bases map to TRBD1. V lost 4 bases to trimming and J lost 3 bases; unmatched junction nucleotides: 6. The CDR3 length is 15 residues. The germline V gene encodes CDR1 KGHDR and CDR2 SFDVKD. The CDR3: CATSDPGRGTDTQYF. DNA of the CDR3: TGTGCCACCAGTGACCCCGGCAGGGGGACAGATACGCAGTATTTT.

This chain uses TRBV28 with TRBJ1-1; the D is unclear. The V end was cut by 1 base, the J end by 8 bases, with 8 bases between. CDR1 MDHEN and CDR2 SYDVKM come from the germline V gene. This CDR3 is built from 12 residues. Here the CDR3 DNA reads TGTGCCAGCAGTTTATCCGGAGGGGAAGCTTTCTTT. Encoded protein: CASSLSGGEAFF.

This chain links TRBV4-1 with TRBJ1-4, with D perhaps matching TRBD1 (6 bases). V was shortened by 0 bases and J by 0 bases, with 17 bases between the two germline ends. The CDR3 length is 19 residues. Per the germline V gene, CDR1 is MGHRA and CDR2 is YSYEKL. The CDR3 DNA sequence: TGCGCCAGCAGCCAAGATCTCGGGACACAAGTTGCAACTAATGAAAAACTGTTTTTT. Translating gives CASSQDLGTQVATNEKLFF.

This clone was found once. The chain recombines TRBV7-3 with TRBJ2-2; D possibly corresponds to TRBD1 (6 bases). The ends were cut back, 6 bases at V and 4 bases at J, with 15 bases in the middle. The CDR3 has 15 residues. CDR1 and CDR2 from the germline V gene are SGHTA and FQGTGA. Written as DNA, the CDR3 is TGTGCCAGCAGGACGGACAGTGCCAGCACCGGGGAGCTGTTTTTT. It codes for CASRTDSASTGELFF. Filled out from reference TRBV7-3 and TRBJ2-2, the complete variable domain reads GAGVSQTPSNKVTEKGKYVELRCDPISGHTALYWYRQSLGQGPEFLIYFQGTGAADDSGLPNDRFFAVRPEGSVSTLKIQRTERGDSAVYLCASRTDSASTGELFFGEGSRLTVL.

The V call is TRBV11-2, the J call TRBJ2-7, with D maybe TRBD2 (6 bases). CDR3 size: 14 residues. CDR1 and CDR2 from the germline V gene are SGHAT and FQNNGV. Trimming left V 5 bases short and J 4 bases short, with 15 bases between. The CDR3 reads CASSPGTAGYEQYF. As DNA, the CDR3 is TGTGCCAGCAGCCCCGGGACTGCAGGTTACGAGCAGTACTTC.

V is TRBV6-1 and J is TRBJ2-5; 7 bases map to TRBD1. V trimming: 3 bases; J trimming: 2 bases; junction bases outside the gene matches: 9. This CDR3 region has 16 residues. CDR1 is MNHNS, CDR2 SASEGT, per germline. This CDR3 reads CASSEPTGNPQETQYF. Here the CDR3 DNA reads TGTGCCAGCAGTGAGCCGACAGGGAACCCTCAAGAGACCCAGTACTTC.

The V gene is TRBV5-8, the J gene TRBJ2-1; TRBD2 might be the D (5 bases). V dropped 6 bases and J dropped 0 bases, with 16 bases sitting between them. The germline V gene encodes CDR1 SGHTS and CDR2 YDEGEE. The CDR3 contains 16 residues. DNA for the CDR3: TGTGCCAGCATTATCTTGGATGGGAGCTCCTACAATGAGCAGTTCTTC. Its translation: CASIILDGSSYNEQFF.

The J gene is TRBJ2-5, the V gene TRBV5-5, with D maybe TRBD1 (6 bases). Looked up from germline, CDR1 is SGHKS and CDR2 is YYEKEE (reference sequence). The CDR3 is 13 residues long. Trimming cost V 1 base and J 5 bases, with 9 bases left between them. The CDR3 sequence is CASSLSGDETQYF. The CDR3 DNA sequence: TGTGCCAGCAGCTTGTCAGGGGACGAGACCCAGTACTTC.

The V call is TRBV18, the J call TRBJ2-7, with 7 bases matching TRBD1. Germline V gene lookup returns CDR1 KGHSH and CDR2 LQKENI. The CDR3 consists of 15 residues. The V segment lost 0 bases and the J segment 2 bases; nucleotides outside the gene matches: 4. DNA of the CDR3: TGTGCCAGCTCACCACCGGGACAGCTAACCTACGAGCAGTACTTC. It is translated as CASSPPGQLTYEQYF.

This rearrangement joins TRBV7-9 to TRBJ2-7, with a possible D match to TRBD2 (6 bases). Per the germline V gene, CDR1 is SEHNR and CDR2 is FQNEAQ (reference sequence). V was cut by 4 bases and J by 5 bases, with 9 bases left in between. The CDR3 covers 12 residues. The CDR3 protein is CASSSGLHEQYF. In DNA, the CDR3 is TGTGCCAGCAGCTCGGGACTCCACGAGCAGTACTTC. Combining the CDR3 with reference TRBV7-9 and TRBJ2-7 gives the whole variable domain DTGVSQNPRHKITKRGQNVTFRCDPISEHNRLYWYRQTLGQGPEFLTYFQNEAQLEKSRLLSDRFSAERPKGSFSTLEIQRTEQGDSAMYLCASSSGLHEQYFGPGTRLTVT.

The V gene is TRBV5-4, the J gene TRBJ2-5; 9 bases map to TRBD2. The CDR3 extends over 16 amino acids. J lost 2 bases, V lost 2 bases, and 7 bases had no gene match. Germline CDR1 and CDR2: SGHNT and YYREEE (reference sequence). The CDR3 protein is CASSFGPAGGQETQYF. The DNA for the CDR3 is TGTGCCAGCAGCTTTGGCCCTGCGGGGGGGCAAGAGACCCAGTACTTC.

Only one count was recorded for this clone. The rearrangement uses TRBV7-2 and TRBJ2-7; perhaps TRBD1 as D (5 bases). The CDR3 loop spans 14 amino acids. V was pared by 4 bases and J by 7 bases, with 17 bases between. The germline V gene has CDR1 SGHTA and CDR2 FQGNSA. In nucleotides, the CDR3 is TGTGCCAGCAGCTATAACCAGGGAACTGAAGAGCAGTACTTC. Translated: CASSYNQGTEEQYF.

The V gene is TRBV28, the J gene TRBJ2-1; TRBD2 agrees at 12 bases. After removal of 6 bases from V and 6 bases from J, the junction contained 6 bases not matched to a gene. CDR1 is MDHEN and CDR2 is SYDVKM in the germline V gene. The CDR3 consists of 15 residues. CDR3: CASSLLAGGSNEQFF. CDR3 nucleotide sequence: TGTGCCAGCAGCCTACTAGCGGGAGGCAGCAATGAGCAGTTCTTC.

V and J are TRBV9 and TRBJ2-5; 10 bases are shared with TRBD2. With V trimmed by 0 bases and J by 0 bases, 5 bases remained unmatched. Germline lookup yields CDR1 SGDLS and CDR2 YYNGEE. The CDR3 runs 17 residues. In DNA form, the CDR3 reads TGTGCCAGCAGCGTAGCCGAGCGGGGGGGAAACCAAGAGACCCAGTACTTC. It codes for CASSVAERGGNQETQYF.

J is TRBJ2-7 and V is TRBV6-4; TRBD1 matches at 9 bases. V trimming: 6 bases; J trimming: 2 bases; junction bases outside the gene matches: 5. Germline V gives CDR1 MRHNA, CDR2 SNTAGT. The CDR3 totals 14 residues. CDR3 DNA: TGTGCCAGCAGCGTGGACAGGGGACCCTACGAGCAGTACTTC. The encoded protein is CASSVDRGPYEQYF.

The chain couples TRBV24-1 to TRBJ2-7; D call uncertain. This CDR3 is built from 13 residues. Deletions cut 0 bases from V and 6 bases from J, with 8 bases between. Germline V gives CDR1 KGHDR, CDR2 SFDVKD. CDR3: CATSDLGRPEQYF. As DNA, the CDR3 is TGTGCCACCAGTGATTTGGGGCGTCCCGAGCAGTACTTC.

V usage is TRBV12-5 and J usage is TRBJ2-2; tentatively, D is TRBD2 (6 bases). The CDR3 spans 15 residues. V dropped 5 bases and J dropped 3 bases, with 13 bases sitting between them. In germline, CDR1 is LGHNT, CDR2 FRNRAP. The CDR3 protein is CASGVSGPHTGELFF. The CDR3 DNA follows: TGTGCTAGTGGTGTCAGCGGGCCGCACACCGGGGAGCTGTTTTTT.

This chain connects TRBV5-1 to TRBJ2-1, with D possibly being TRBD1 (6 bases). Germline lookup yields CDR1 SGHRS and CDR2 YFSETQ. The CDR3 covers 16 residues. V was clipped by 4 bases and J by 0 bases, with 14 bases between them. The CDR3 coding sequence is TGCGCCAGCAGCAAAACCGGGACAATCTCCTACAATGAGCAGTTCTTC. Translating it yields CASSKTGTISYNEQFF. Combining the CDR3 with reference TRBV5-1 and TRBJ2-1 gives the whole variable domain KAGVTQTPRYLIKTRGQQVTLSCSPISGHRSVSWYQQTPGQGLQFLFEYFSETQRNKGNFPGRFSGRQFSNSRSEMNVSTLELGDSALYLCASSKTGTISYNEQFFGPGTRLTVL.

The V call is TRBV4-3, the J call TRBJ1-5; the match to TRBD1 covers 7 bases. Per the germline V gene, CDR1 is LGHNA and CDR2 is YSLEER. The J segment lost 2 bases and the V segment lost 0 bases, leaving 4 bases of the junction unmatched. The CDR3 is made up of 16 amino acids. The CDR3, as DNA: TGCGCCAGCAGCCAAGATCGGGACAGAGGCAATCAGCCCCAGCATTTT. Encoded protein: CASSQDRDRGNQPQHF.

In DNA form, the CDR3 reads TGCGCCAGCAGCTGGGACAGCAACACTGAAGCTTTCTTT. This translates into CASSWDSNTEAFF. This chain uses TRBV10-2 with TRBJ1-1; 7 nucleotides align to TRBD1. Germline V gene lookup returns CDR1 WSHSY and CDR2 SAAADI. With V trimmed by 6 bases and J by 2 bases, 3 bases remained unmatched. The CDR3 sequence is 13 residues long.